The 11 T cell receptor beta chains below all came from one sample that was sequenced in a study of radiotherapy plus CTLA-4 blockade in lung cancer. The method was immunoSEQ multiplex PCR; TCRdb's version includes in-frame clones alone and lacks a portion of them. In the table there are about 53,000 clones, 70% to 90% of which are singletons. This material consisted of peripheral blood, taken from a patient treated with radiotherapy plus ipilimumab. Source of these receptors: a human donor with non-small cell lung cancer whose response to radiotherapy plus ipilimumab could not be evaluated.

This chain uses TRBV28 with TRBJ2-1; 7 bases align to TRBD2. In germline, CDR1 is MDHEN, CDR2 SYDVKM. Trimming took 4 bases from V and 9 from J; bases not matched to a gene: 12. The CDR3 spans 15 residues. CDR3 in amino acids: CASSSAGAQNGEQFF. The CDR3 DNA sequence: TGTGCCAGCAGTTCGGCGGGAGCCCAAAATGGTGAGCAGTTCTTC.

The chain employs TRBV28 and TRBJ2-3; a possible D gene is TRBD1 (6 bases). Trimming removed 8 bases from V and 0 bases from J, with 12 bases in between. CDR1 is MDHEN and CDR2 is SYDVKM in the germline V gene. CDR3 length: 14 residues. The CDR3 DNA reads TGTGCCAGCTTCAGGACAGCTAGCACAGATACGCAGTATTTT. Amino acids: CASFRTASTDTQYF.

The rearrangement joins TRBV10-2 to TRBJ2-5; D is ambiguous. Germline V gene data show CDR1 as WSHSY and CDR2 as SAAADI. The CDR3 covers 12 residues. With 4 bases removed from V and 1 base from J, the gap between germline ends came to 4 bases. CDR3 DNA sequence: TGCGCCAGCAGTGTCGGCCAAGAGACCCAGTACTTC. Protein product: CASSVGQETQYF.

This clone was observed a few times. This chain connects TRBV18 to TRBJ2-7; possible D gene TRBD1, 5 bases. Germline values: CDR1 KGHSH, CDR2 LQKENI. V lost 1 base and J 0 bases, leaving 10 bases between the germline ends. The CDR3 is made up of 15 amino acids. The CDR3 nucleotides are TGTGCCAGCTCACCACAAAAGACAGCCTCCTACGAGCAGTACTTC. As protein: CASSPQKTASYEQYF.

This clone is a singleton in its sample. CDR3 protein: CASSLTRAGGQYEQYF. CDR3 nucleotide sequence: TGTGCCAGCAGTTTGACCCGAGCGGGAGGGCAGTACGAGCAGTACTTC. J is TRBJ2-7 and V is TRBV27; 10 bases fit TRBD2. CDR1 MNHEY and CDR2 SMNVEV come from the germline V gene (reference sequence). Unmatched junction bases numbered 9, after V lost 3 bases and J lost 4 bases. This CDR3 is built from 16 residues.

This chain links TRBV28 with TRBJ2-7, with D possibly matching TRBD1 (5 bases). Germline loops: CDR1 MDHEN, CDR2 SYDVKM. V was shortened by 2 bases and J by 2 bases, with 13 bases between the two germline ends. The CDR3 totals 15 residues. The CDR3 nucleotides read TGTGCCAGCAGTTTACTTCCAGGGTTCCCCTACGAGCAGTACTTC. The encoded protein is CASSLLPGFPYEQYF.

J is TRBJ2-3 and V is TRBV2, with 8 bases matching TRBD1. The CDR3 loop spans 15 amino acids. J lost 0 bases, V lost 6 bases, and 5 bases had no gene match. Germline values: CDR1 SNHLY, CDR2 FYNNEI. The CDR3 DNA sequence: TGTGCCAGCAGCAATAGACAGGGGAGCACAGATACGCAGTATTTT. The encoded protein is CASSNRQGSTDTQYF.

This chain uses TRBV6-7 with TRBJ2-4; D is perhaps TRBD2 (5 bases). TRBV6-7 is designated an ORF whose function remains uncertain. Trimming shortened V by 2 bases and J by 0 bases, and 14 bases separated the two germline ends. This CDR3 region has 17 residues. The CDR3 nucleotides read TGTGCCAGCAGTTACCGGACTCATAAGGTAGCCAAAAACATTCAGTACTTC. Encoded protein: CASSYRTHKVAKNIQYF.

The chain carries TRBV6-5 and TRBJ1-2, with no clear D. Germline V gene sequence: CDR1 MNHEY, CDR2 SVGAGI. V lost 4 bases to trimming and J lost 4 bases, with 7 bases between them. The CDR3 is 12 residues long. The CDR3 DNA reads TGTGCCAGCAGTTCTGGAGCCTATGGCTACACCTTC. It specifies CASSSGAYGYTF.

The chain has TRBV5-4 and TRBJ2-5, with TRBD1 identical over 7 bases. Germline lookup yields CDR1 SGHNT and CDR2 YYREEE (reference sequence). The CDR3 totals 15 residues. With 4 bases clipped from V and 2 bases from J, the junction kept 8 bases outside the gene matches. The CDR3 sequence is CASSPHPGQQETQYF. The CDR3 nucleotides read TGTGCCAGCAGCCCACACCCGGGACAGCAAGAGACCCAGTACTTC.

The V and J genes are TRBV30 and TRBJ2-1, with 8 bases fitting TRBD1. There are 14 residues in the CDR3. The germline CDR1 and CDR2 sequences are GTSNPN and SVGIG (reference sequence). J lost 8 bases, V lost 5 bases, and 11 bases had no gene match. Here the CDR3 reads CAWAAGGIYDEQFF. Written as DNA, the CDR3 is TGTGCCTGGGCTGCAGGGGGCATTTACGATGAGCAGTTCTTC.